The source of this T cell receptor (beta chain) is a study of T-cell reconstitution after alpha-beta-depleted transplantation in children. The CDR3 runs 9 residues. The V gene's germline CDR1 is MDHEN and CDR2 SYDVKM. Of note for this clonotype: The junction shows a germline mismatch at one end, possibly a read error.

It was with unique molecular identifiers that the TCRbeta library was prepared. TCRdb processed the PCR reads anew with MiXCR; each CDR3 protein has one entry. Of about 500,000 distinct CDR3 sequences listed, about 33% are singletons. V and J are TRBV28 and TRBJ1-2; TRBD1 is a possible D gene (6 bases). This material consisted of PBMCs from the stem cell graft donor, taken from the stem cell graft. This TCR was recovered from a human donor who donated a stem cell graft to a child with aplastic anemia. CDR3 protein: CASGNSGAF. The CDR3 DNA reads TGTGCCAGCGGGAACTCAGGGGCCTTC.